This TCR beta chain was sequenced in a study of CD8+CD57+ T cells in acquired aplastic anemia. This clonotype was counted between two and nine times. The study profiled TCR beta VDJ and CDR3 using genomic DNA as template. TCRdb processed the reads anew with MiXCR; each CDR3 protein has one entry. The sample lists 200,000 to 250,000 distinct CDR3 sequences, 34% occurring once. The TCR originated in a human donor in good health, serving as a control. Sequencing was performed on sorted CD4+, CD8+, or CD8+CD57+ T cells (not recorded which) from PBMCs.

CDR3 in DNA: TGTGCCAGCAGTGAGATGGGGTCGGGGGCGCGGGGCTACACCTTC. This codes for CASSEMGSGARGYTF. This chain uses TRBV6-1 with TRBJ1-2; D may be TRBD1 (6 bases). Germline CDR1 and CDR2: MNHNS and SASEGT. Trimming removed 3 bases from V and 8 bases from J, with 19 bases in between. This CDR3 has 15 residues.